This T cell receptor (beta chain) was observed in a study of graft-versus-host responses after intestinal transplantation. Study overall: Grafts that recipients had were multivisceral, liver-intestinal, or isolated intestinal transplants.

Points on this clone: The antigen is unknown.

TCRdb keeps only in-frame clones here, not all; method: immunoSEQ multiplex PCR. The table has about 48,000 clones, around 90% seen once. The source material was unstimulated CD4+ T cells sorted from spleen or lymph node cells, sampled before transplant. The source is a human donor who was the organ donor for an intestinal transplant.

The chain's CDR3 is CASSQVLAGHYEQYF. CDR3 in DNA: TGCGCCAGCAGCCAAGTTTTAGCGGGTCACTACGAGCAGTACTTC. The V gene is TRBV4-3, the J gene TRBJ2-7, with 7 bases aligning to TRBD2. The J segment lost 3 bases and the V segment lost 1 base, leaving 6 bases of the junction unmatched. Germline values: CDR1 LGHNA, CDR2 YSLEER. There are 15 residues in the CDR3.